The clone carrying this T cell receptor (beta chain) was detected a few times. Its antigen is still unknown. The PCR made use of 60 Vbeta and 13 Jbeta primers. Generated by immunoSEQ multiplex PCR, the TCRdb table keeps only in-frame clones and is missing some. This table has about 71,000 clones, around 70% appearing once. The data were taken from a study of cytomegalovirus exposure and HLA in healthy donors. The germline V gene encodes CDR1 ENHRY and CDR2 SYGVKD. The CDR3 sequence is 14 residues long. Study-level points and caveats: One variant, a missense change in DCLRE1C, was linked in a later analysis to TCR beta V- and J-gene trimming. An observed cluster of highly shared sequence variants was recorded as a likely sequencing artifact. Fewer N-insertions than the roughly 630-donor mean were reportedly shown by an Asian-associated ancestry cluster in a later analysis.

This clonotype was sampled from a woman in her forties or fifties in good health and CMV-seropositive. This chain uses TRBV10-3 with TRBJ2-5; D is ambiguous. The closer fit of TRBJ2-7 to the DNA end suggests the J call may be wrong. The material sequenced was PBMCs. CDR3 sequence: CAISVTISSYEQYF. In nucleotides, the CDR3 is TGTGCCATCAGTGTAACCATTAGCTCCTACGAGCAGTACTTC.